Shown below are 29 T cell receptor beta chains from a single sample sequenced in a study of cytotoxic CD8 clonotypes in ibrutinib-treated CLL. The table came from immunoSEQ multiplex PCR; TCRdb's copy has only in-frame clones and leaves some out. Found here are 45,000 or so clones, about three fifths of them singletons; the top ten hold around 30%. This sample comprised PBMCs, obtained after 24 months of ibrutinib treatment. Receptors originate from a human donor with chronic lymphocytic leukemia.

J is TRBJ1-6 and V is TRBV5-1; TRBD1 might be the D (6 bases). V shed 1 base and J shed 6 bases, with 11 bases lying between them. This CDR3 has 15 residues. The V gene's germline CDR1 is SGHRS and CDR2 YFSETQ. The CDR3 here is CASSLSGQSNSPLHF. In DNA, the CDR3 is TGCGCCAGCAGCTTGTCTGGACAGAGTAATTCACCCCTCCACTTT.

The gene calls are TRBV2 and TRBJ2-3, with 9 bases that match TRBD2. Per the germline V gene, CDR1 is SNHLY and CDR2 is FYNNEI. The CDR3 covers 15 residues. V dropped 4 bases and J dropped 6; count of bases not matched to a gene: 8. CDR3 in amino acids: CASSVSSGGLDTQYF. DNA of the CDR3: TGTGCCAGCAGTGTCTCAAGCGGGGGGCTTGATACGCAGTATTTT.

V usage is TRBV6-1 and J usage is TRBJ1-2; D gene uncertain. Trimming removed 2 bases at V and 0 bases at J, with 10 bases between. The CDR3 has 15 amino acids. Germline CDR1 MNHNS, CDR2 SASEGT. CDR3 loop: CASSERWGSNYGYTF. CDR3 DNA sequence: TGTGCCAGCAGTGAAAGGTGGGGATCTAACTATGGCTACACCTTC.

This clone was seen repeatedly, ten times or more. V gene TRBV7-9 combines with J gene TRBJ1-1, with D possibly being TRBD1 (5 bases). The CDR3 contains 14 residues. Trimming removed 0 bases from V and 4 bases from J, with 9 bases in between. Looked up from germline, CDR1 is SEHNR and CDR2 is FQNEAQ (reference sequence). CDR3: CASSLAPGGTEAFF. CDR3 in DNA: TGTGCCAGCAGCTTAGCGCCGGGGGGCACTGAAGCTTTCTTT.

V gene TRBV1 combines with J gene TRBJ2-7; the table's D call, TRBD2, was not checked against the DNA. TRBV1 is a documented pseudogene. The CDR3 has 18 residues. The DNA for the CDR3 is TGCACCAGCAGCCAAGATCTATCACAGGCGGGGGGCTCCTACGAGCAGTACTTC. This translates into CTSSQDLSQAGGSYEQYF.

This clone has just a few counts. The chain combines TRBV5-6 with TRBJ1-1; D not resolved. This CDR3 is built from 13 residues. The germline V and J ends were trimmed by 3 bases and 4 bases, with 10 bases remaining between them. Germline CDR1 is SGHDT and CDR2 is YYEEEE. The CDR3 region is CASSSFAGTEAFF. In nucleotides, the CDR3 is TGTGCCAGCAGCTCATTCGCGGGCACTGAAGCTTTCTTT.

This clone was detected a few times. The chain combines TRBV4-1 with TRBJ2-7, with TRBD2 identical over 10 bases. Germline values: CDR1 MGHRA, CDR2 YSYEKL. The CDR3 has 14 residues. V lost 3 bases and J lost 4; bases outside the gene matches: 3. Here the CDR3 DNA reads TGCGCCAGCAGCCATAGCGGGGGGACTTACGAGCAGTACTTC. As protein: CASSHSGGTYEQYF.

The chain uses TRBV5-1 and TRBJ2-7; D not certain. V lost 3 bases, J lost 4 bases, and 8 bases lay in between. Germline V CDR1 and CDR2: SGHRS, YFSETQ. This CDR3 is built from 12 residues. CDR3 nucleotides: TGCGCCAGCAGCTCGGACGGGTACGAGCAGTACTTC. Encoded protein: CASSSDGYEQYF.

This clone was recorded once. The chain joins TRBV29-1 to TRBJ2-5, with TRBD2 identical over 15 bases. Trimming at V came to 6 bases and at J to 5 bases, leaving 10 bases not matched to a gene. The CDR3 totals 16 residues. The germline CDR1 and CDR2 sequences are SQVTM and ANQGSEA. The chain's CDR3 is CSVSGTSGGPGETQYF. The CDR3, as DNA: TGCAGCGTCTCGGGGACTAGCGGGGGGCCTGGGGAGACCCAGTACTTC.

The V call is TRBV7-8, the J call TRBJ2-2, with TRBD2 matching 7 bases. V shed 5 bases, J shed 5 bases, and the junction held 14 bases outside the gene matches. In germline, CDR1 is SGHVS, CDR2 FQNEAQ. The CDR3 loop spans 17 amino acids. CDR3 DNA sequence: TGTGCCAGCAGCCCAACAGCGGGGAGCAGGAGTACCGGGGAGCTGTTTTTT. Translation gives CASSPTAGSRSTGELFF.

The genes are TRBV4-1 and TRBJ1-2; 8 nucleotides match TRBD1. The CDR3 has 15 residues. After removal of 4 bases from V and 3 bases from J, the junction contained 7 bases not matched to a gene. Germline V lookup: CDR1 MGHRA, CDR2 YSYEKL. CDR3 bases: TGCGCCAGCAGCCCGACTGTGGGACAGGACTATGGCTACACCTTC. The encoded protein is CASSPTVGQDYGYTF.

The gene calls are TRBV5-1 and TRBJ1-6; D is unresolved. Germline V lookup: CDR1 SGHRS, CDR2 YFSETQ. The germline V and J ends were trimmed by 4 bases and 8 bases, with 16 bases remaining between them. There are 15 residues in the CDR3. The CDR3 sequence is CASSPGSASDSPLHF. DNA for the CDR3: TGCGCCAGCAGCCCGGGATCCGCGTCTGATTCACCCCTCCACTTT.

The sample holds a few counts of this clone. The chain carries TRBV27 and TRBJ2-7; 9 positions agree with TRBD1. This CDR3 is built from 16 residues. V dropped 5 bases and J dropped 3; count of bases not matched to a gene: 11. CDR1 MNHEY and CDR2 SMNVEV come from the germline V gene (reference sequence). For the CDR3, the DNA is TGTGCCAGCAGTCCTCAAACCCCGGGACAGGGCTACGAGCAGTACTTC. Translated, it gives CASSPQTPGQGYEQYF.

The genes are TRBV19 and TRBJ2-1; 9 bases match TRBD1. This CDR3 comprises 14 residues. Germline V gene lookup returns CDR1 LNHDA and CDR2 SQIVND (reference sequence). Trimming took 5 bases from V and 16 from J; bases not matched to a gene: 15. The CDR3 bases are TGTGCCAGTAGTCTCCGTCCCGGGACAGGGTTAGGCTTCTTC. It translates to CASSLRPGTGLGFF.

Only a few counts were recorded for this clone. The gene calls are TRBV27 and TRBJ2-3, with 8 bases identical to TRBD2. Germline CDR1 reads MNHEY; CDR2 reads SMNVEV (reference sequence). The length of the CDR3 is 15 residues. The ends lost 4 bases at V and 2 bases at J; junction bases unmatched: 5. CDR3 sequence: CASSSRGGNTDTQYF. The CDR3 region has the DNA TGTGCCAGCAGTTCCCGGGGGGGGAACACAGATACGCAGTATTTT.

The chain links TRBV6-5 to TRBJ1-1, with 7 bases identical to TRBD1. Germline values: CDR1 MNHEY, CDR2 SVGAGI. CDR3 length: 16 amino acids. V was pared by 0 bases and J by 3 bases, with 7 bases of the junction left unmatched. The CDR3 nucleotides are TGTGCCAGCAGTTACTCAGGGGGCGGTCGGTACACTGAAGCTTTCTTT. Encoded protein: CASSYSGGGRYTEAFF.

CDR3 DNA: TGTGCCAGCAGTGAATATCCGGGCACTGAAGCTTTCTTT. Translating gives CASSEYPGTEAFF. The V and J genes are TRBV25-1 and TRBJ1-1; D call uncertain. The germline V gene has CDR1 MGHDK and CDR2 SYGVNS. The CDR3 spans 13 residues. With 0 bases removed from V and 4 bases from J, the gap between germline ends came to 6 bases.

The gene calls are TRBV19 and TRBJ1-2; D remains unclear. Trimming took 5 bases from V and 4 from J, leaving 14 bases between them. This CDR3 region has 14 residues. Germline V CDR1 and CDR2: LNHDA, SQIVND (reference sequence). DNA of the CDR3: TGTGCCAGTAGTCCCCGGTTGACGGCCTATGGCTACACCTTC. The encoded protein is CASSPRLTAYGYTF. The full variable domain, its missing parts supplied by reference TRBV19 and TRBJ1-2, is DGGITQSPKYLFRKEGQNVTLSCEQNLNHDAMYWYRQDPGQGLRLIYYSQIVNDFQKGDIAEGYSVSREKKESFPLTVTSAQKNPTAFYLCASSPRLTAYGYTFGSGTRLTVV.

This clone was found a few times. The gene calls are TRBV19 and TRBJ1-2; D is uncertain. Germline V gives CDR1 LNHDA, CDR2 SQIVND (reference sequence). V was trimmed by 3 bases and J by 7 bases, leaving 12 bases between them. The CDR3 consists of 13 residues. CDR3 nucleotides: TGTGCCAGTAGTATCGGGCGGCTTTTTGGCTACACCTTC. This sequence encodes CASSIGRLFGYTF.

This chain uses TRBV5-1 with TRBJ1-2; a possible D gene is TRBD1 (5 bases). Germline V CDR1 and CDR2: SGHRS, YFSETQ. The CDR3 length is 14 residues. V lost 2 bases and J 4 bases, leaving 12 bases between the germline ends. CDR3 sequence: CASSLDEGSYGYTF. The CDR3 DNA reads TGCGCCAGCAGCTTAGACGAGGGGTCCTATGGCTACACCTTC.

This rearrangement joins TRBV6-5 to TRBJ2-5; TRBD1 matches at 7 bases. CDR1 and CDR2 (germline): MNHEY, SVGAGI. After removal of 5 bases from V and 1 base from J, the junction contained 4 bases not matched to a gene. This CDR3 contains 14 residues. The CDR3 bases are TGTGCCAGCAGTAGCAACAGGGGCCAAGAGACCCAGTACTTC. Protein sequence: CASSSNRGQETQYF.

This rearrangement joins TRBV15 to TRBJ1-2; TRBD1 matches at 7 bases. The junction had 7 bases not matched to a gene; V was cut back by 3 bases and J by 0 bases. The CDR3 contains 16 residues. Germline CDR1 LNHNV, CDR2 YYDKDF (reference sequence). The CDR3, as DNA: TGTGCCACCAGCAGGACGGGGAGGGGGCCTAACTATGGCTACACCTTC. Its protein is CATSRTGRGPNYGYTF.

This clone has just a few counts. V gene TRBV7-9 combines with J gene TRBJ2-1, with 9 bases lining up with TRBD2. The germline V gene has CDR1 SEHNR and CDR2 FQNEAQ (reference sequence). The CDR3 has 15 amino acids. The V segment lost 0 bases and the J segment 6 bases; nucleotides outside the gene matches: 3. CDR3 loop: CASSLATSGVNEQFF. As DNA, the CDR3 is TGTGCCAGCAGCTTAGCGACTAGCGGAGTCAATGAGCAGTTCTTC.

This clone appeared once. V gene TRBV7-8 combines with J gene TRBJ1-1; D is possibly TRBD1 (5 bases). V shed 6 bases and J shed 1 base, with 15 bases lying between them. Germline V lookup: CDR1 SGHVS, CDR2 FQNEAQ. The CDR3 is made up of 15 amino acids. For the CDR3, the DNA is TGTGCCAGCAGTCCAGTGGGGGGATGGAACACTGAAGCTTTCTTT. Residues: CASSPVGGWNTEAFF. The entire variable domain, with the rest obtained from reference TRBV7-8 and TRBJ1-1, is as follows: GAGVSQSPRYKVAKRGQDVALRCDPISGHVSLFWYQQALGQGPEFLTYFQNEAQLDKSGLPSDRFFAERPEGSVSTLKIQRTQQEDSAVYLCASSPVGGWNTEAFFGQGTRLTVV.

This chain uses TRBV25-1 with TRBJ1-1; D remains unclear. CDR1 and CDR2 (germline): MGHDK, SYGVNS. V lost 5 bases, J lost 2 bases, and 3 bases lay in between. The CDR3 sequence is 11 residues long. DNA for the CDR3: TGTGCCAGCAGTCCAAACACTGAAGCTTTCTTT. Translation: CASSPNTEAFF.

The gene calls are TRBV5-6 and TRBJ1-5; D is unclear. The germline CDR1 and CDR2 sequences are SGHDT and YYEEEE. The CDR3 consists of 14 residues. V lost 2 bases, J lost 0 bases, and 6 bases lay in between. CDR3 coding DNA: TGTGCCAGCAGCTTTCTAACTAGCAATCAGCCCCAGCATTTT. Amino acids: CASSFLTSNQPQHF.

The genes are TRBV10-3 and TRBJ1-1, with unresolved D. V lost 1 base to trimming and J lost 0 bases, with 15 bases between them. The germline V gene encodes CDR1 ENHRY and CDR2 SYGVKD. CDR3 size: 17 residues. CDR3 nucleotides: TGTGCCATCAGTGAGTGGGGTGGATCGGGGTTGAACACTGAAGCTTTCTTT. It codes for CAISEWGGSGLNTEAFF.

This chain links TRBV14 with TRBJ1-1; D may be TRBD1 (5 bases). V gave up 4 bases and J gave up 4 bases, with 13 bases separating them. Germline CDR1 SGHDN, CDR2 FVKESK. This CDR3 is built from 14 residues. The CDR3 here is CASSRTGGRTEAFF. In DNA form, the CDR3 reads TGTGCCAGCAGCCGGACGGGGGGTCGCACTGAAGCTTTCTTT.

The chain uses TRBV6-4 and TRBJ2-2; 7 bases match TRBD2. The CDR3 loop spans 16 amino acids. CDR1 MRHNA and CDR2 SNTAGT come from the germline V gene. Trimming at V came to 7 bases and at J to 0 bases, leaving 8 bases not matched to a gene. Written as DNA, the CDR3 is TGTGCCAGCAAATCCGGGACTACTTCGAACACCGGGGAGCTGTTTTTT. Its translation: CASKSGTTSNTGELFF.